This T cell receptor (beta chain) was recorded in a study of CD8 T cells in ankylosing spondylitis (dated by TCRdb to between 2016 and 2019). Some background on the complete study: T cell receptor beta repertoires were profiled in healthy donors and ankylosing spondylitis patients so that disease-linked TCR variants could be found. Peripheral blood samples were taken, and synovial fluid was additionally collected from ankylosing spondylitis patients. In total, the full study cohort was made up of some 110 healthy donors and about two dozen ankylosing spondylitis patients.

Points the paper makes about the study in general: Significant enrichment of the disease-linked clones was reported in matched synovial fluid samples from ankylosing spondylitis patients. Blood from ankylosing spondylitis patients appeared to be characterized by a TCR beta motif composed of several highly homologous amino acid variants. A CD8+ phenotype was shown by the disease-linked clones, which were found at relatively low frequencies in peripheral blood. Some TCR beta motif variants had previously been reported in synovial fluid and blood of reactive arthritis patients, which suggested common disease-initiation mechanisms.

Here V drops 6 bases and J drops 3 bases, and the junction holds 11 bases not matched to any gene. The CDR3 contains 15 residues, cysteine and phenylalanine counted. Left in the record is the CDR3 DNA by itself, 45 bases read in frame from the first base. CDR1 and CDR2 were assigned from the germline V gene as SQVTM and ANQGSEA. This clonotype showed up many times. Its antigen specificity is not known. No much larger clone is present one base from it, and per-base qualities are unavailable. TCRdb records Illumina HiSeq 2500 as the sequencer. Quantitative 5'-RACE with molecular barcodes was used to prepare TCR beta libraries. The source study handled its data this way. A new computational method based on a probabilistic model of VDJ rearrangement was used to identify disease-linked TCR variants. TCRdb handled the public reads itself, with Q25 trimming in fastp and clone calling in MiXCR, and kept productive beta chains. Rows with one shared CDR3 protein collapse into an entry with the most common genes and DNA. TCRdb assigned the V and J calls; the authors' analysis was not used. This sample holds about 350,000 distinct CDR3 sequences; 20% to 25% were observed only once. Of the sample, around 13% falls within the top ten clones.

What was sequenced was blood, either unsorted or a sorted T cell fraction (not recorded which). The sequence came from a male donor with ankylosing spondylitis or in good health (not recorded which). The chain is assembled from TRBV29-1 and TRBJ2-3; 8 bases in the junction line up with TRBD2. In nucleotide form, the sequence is TGCAGCGTCCTTGGTCGGGGGGGGCTAACAGATACGCAGTATTTT. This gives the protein CSVLGRGGLTDTQYF.